The rows below give T cell receptor beta chains drawn from one sample of a study of vaccination effects on CD4 cells after COVID-19. Clones were sequenced by immunoSEQ multiplex PCR, and TCRdb holds only the in-frame ones, with some missing. The sample holds roughly 29,000 clones, about 60% seen once. Their antigens are not known. Sequenced material: CD4+ T cells from PBMCs cultured without peptide, taken before COVID-19 vaccination. The source of these receptors is a human donor who received a COVID-19 vaccine. Each CDR3 is given with its conserved first and last residue. Fields, in order: V gene, clone size, D gene, J gene, CDR3 DNA, CDR3 protein. D genes are given only for firm matches. Size values are once, few and many counts, or a class for expanded clones, and some rows have none.

v_call: TRBV11-3
clone_size: -
d_call: -
j_call: TRBJ2-5
cdr3_nt: TGTGCCAGCAGCTTGAGCAGGGGCCAAGAGACCCAGTACTTC
cdr3_aa: CASSLSRGQETQYF

v_call: TRBV5-6
clone_size: -
d_call: -
j_call: TRBJ1-2
cdr3_nt: TGTGCCAGCAGCTTGGGGCAGGGTGATGGCTACACCTTC
cdr3_aa: CASSLGQGDGYTF

v_call: TRBV5-4
clone_size: -
d_call: TRBD2
j_call: TRBJ2-1
cdr3_nt: TGTGCCAGCAGCGTCGTAGCGGGAGGGATTTACAATGAGCAGTTCTTC
cdr3_aa: CASSVVAGGIYNEQFF

v_call: TRBV5-4
clone_size: -
d_call: -
j_call: TRBJ1-5
cdr3_nt: TGTGCCAGCAGCTTGGCGGGGAGCAATCAGCCCCAGCATTTT
cdr3_aa: CASSLAGSNQPQHF

v_call: TRBV7-8
clone_size: -
d_call: -
j_call: TRBJ2-7
cdr3_nt: TGTGCCAGCAGCTTAGCCCCCGGACAGTTCTCCTACGAGCAGTACTTC
cdr3_aa: CASSLAPGQFSYEQYF

v_call: TRBV7-2
clone_size: few
d_call: -
j_call: TRBJ1-1
cdr3_nt: TGTGCCAGCAGTGGACAGTTGAACACTGAAGCTTTCTTT
cdr3_aa: CASSGQLNTEAFF

v_call: TRBV6-5
clone_size: -
d_call: -
j_call: TRBJ1-3
cdr3_nt: TGTGCCAGCAGTTACGGGATGCGGAACTCTGGAAACACCATATATTTT
cdr3_aa: CASSYGMRNSGNTIYF

v_call: TRBV6-5
clone_size: once
d_call: -
j_call: TRBJ1-3
cdr3_nt: TGTGCCAGCAGTTCACGACTCGGGGGGGGAAACACCATATATTTT
cdr3_aa: CASSSRLGGGNTIYF

v_call: TRBV10-2
clone_size: few
d_call: TRBD2
j_call: TRBJ2-1
cdr3_nt: TGCGCCAGCAGTGAGTCGGGGGGGTCCTACAATGAGCAGTTCTTC
cdr3_aa: CASSESGGSYNEQFF

v_call: TRBV15
clone_size: -
d_call: TRBD2
j_call: TRBJ2-3
cdr3_nt: TGTGCCACCAGCAGAGGGACTAGCGGGGCTGGAGATACGCAGTATTTT
cdr3_aa: CATSRGTSGAGDTQYF

v_call: TRBV10-3
clone_size: -
d_call: TRBD2
j_call: TRBJ2-5
cdr3_nt: TGTGCCATCAGTGAGTCCGCCCCGGGACTAGTAGGAGGGGAGACCCAGTACTTC
cdr3_aa: CAISESAPGLVGGETQYF

v_call: TRBV7-9
clone_size: -
d_call: -
j_call: TRBJ1-2
cdr3_nt: TGTGCCAGCAGCCAGCTAATGACAGAACTCTATGGCTACACCTTC
cdr3_aa: CASSQLMTELYGYTF

v_call: TRBV11-2
clone_size: -
d_call: TRBD1
j_call: TRBJ1-2
cdr3_nt: TGTGCCAGCAGCTCAGGACAGGGGAAGAGCTATGGCTACACCTTC
cdr3_aa: CASSSGQGKSYGYTF

v_call: TRBV11-3
clone_size: once
d_call: -
j_call: TRBJ2-2
cdr3_nt: TGTGCCAGCAGCTTAATGAGGGGGGACCCCGCGAACACCGGGGAGCTGTTTTTT
cdr3_aa: CASSLMRGDPANTGELFF

v_call: TRBV6-5
clone_size: -
d_call: -
j_call: TRBJ1-2
cdr3_nt: TGTGCCAGCAGCGCGACAGTTTATGGCTACACCTTC
cdr3_aa: CASSATVYGYTF

v_call: TRBV19
clone_size: -
d_call: -
j_call: TRBJ2-4
cdr3_nt: TGTGCCAGTAGTATAGTGGCAGAGCTAGCCAAAAACATTCAGTACTTC
cdr3_aa: CASSIVAELAKNIQYF

v_call: TRBV6-1
clone_size: few
d_call: -
j_call: TRBJ1-3
cdr3_nt: TGTGCCAGCAGTGAAGAATGGGGGGACTCTGGAAACACCATATATTTT
cdr3_aa: CASSEEWGDSGNTIYF

v_call: TRBV29-1
clone_size: once
d_call: -
j_call: TRBJ2-1
cdr3_nt: TGCAGCGTAAGGGGAACCTACAATGAGCAGTTCTTC
cdr3_aa: CSVRGTYNEQFF

v_call: TRBV6-2/TRBV6-3
clone_size: -
d_call: TRBD2
j_call: TRBJ2-7
cdr3_nt: TGTGCCAGCAGTCCCCTAGCGGGAGGGAACGAGCAGTACTTC
cdr3_aa: CASSPLAGGNEQYF

v_call: TRBV12-5
clone_size: -
d_call: -
j_call: TRBJ1-3
cdr3_nt: TGTGCTAGTGGTTTGGTAGCAGAAGGGCACTTCTCTGGAAACACCATATATTTT
cdr3_aa: CASGLVAEGHFSGNTIYF

v_call: TRBV19
clone_size: once
d_call: TRBD1
j_call: TRBJ2-7
cdr3_nt: TGTGCCAGTAGTACCCCAATCCGGACAGGGCGGGCCTACGAGCAGTACTTC
cdr3_aa: CASSTPIRTGRAYEQYF

v_call: TRBV6-5
clone_size: -
d_call: -
j_call: TRBJ2-7
cdr3_nt: TGTGCCAGCAGTAGGACTGACCCCTACGAGCAGTACTTC
cdr3_aa: CASSRTDPYEQYF

v_call: TRBV6-5
clone_size: -
d_call: -
j_call: TRBJ1-1
cdr3_nt: TGTGCCAGCACCACTGGGCTCAACACTGAAGCTTTCTTT
cdr3_aa: CASTTGLNTEAFF

v_call: TRBV7-7
clone_size: -
d_call: TRBD2
j_call: TRBJ2-1
cdr3_nt: TGTGCCAGCAGCCCCTATCTAGCGGGAGCAAAGAATGAGCAGTTCTTC
cdr3_aa: CASSPYLAGAKNEQFF

v_call: TRBV7-2
clone_size: -
d_call: -
j_call: TRBJ2-7
cdr3_nt: TGTGCCAGCAGCTTAGCGCTCGGCAGGGGAGGATACGAGCAGTACTTC
cdr3_aa: CASSLALGRGGYEQYF

v_call: TRBV4-1
clone_size: few
d_call: TRBD1
j_call: TRBJ2-7
cdr3_nt: TGCGCCAGCAGCCAGCTAGGGGACAGGACCTACGAGCAGTACTTC
cdr3_aa: CASSQLGDRTYEQYF

v_call: TRBV6-5
clone_size: few
d_call: -
j_call: TRBJ2-7
cdr3_nt: TGTGCCACCCTGACAGCCAACTACGAGCAGTACTTC
cdr3_aa: CATLTANYEQYF

v_call: TRBV6-5
clone_size: -
d_call: -
j_call: TRBJ1-1
cdr3_nt: TGTGCCAGCAACACCGGACACAACACTGAAGCTTTCTTT
cdr3_aa: CASNTGHNTEAFF

v_call: TRBV29-1
clone_size: -
d_call: -
j_call: TRBJ1-2
cdr3_nt: TGCAGCGTTTTAGGGGAGAGCTACACCTTC
cdr3_aa: CSVLGESYTF

v_call: TRBV7-6
clone_size: few
d_call: TRBD1
j_call: TRBJ1-6
cdr3_nt: TGTGCCAGCAGCACGGGACAGGGTTCTAATTCACCCCTCCACTTT
cdr3_aa: CASSTGQGSNSPLHF

v_call: TRBV2
clone_size: -
d_call: TRBD2
j_call: TRBJ2-1
cdr3_nt: TGTGCCAGCAAGGGGTCTAGCGGTTACAATGAGCAGTTCTTC
cdr3_aa: CASKGSSGYNEQFF

v_call: TRBV10-1
clone_size: -
d_call: -
j_call: TRBJ2-1
cdr3_nt: TGCGCCAGCAGTGCGGCGGGAACCGATGAGCAGTTCTTC
cdr3_aa: CASSAAGTDEQFF

v_call: TRBV5-1
clone_size: -
d_call: TRBD2
j_call: TRBJ2-3
cdr3_nt: TGCGCCAGCAGCTTCGGGGGACTAGCGGGCAGACTCTCTAGCACAGATACGCAGTATTTT
cdr3_aa: CASSFGGLAGRLSSTDTQYF

v_call: TRBV5-1
clone_size: -
d_call: -
j_call: TRBJ1-1
cdr3_nt: TGCGCCAGCAGCTTGACCCCGGGGGACACTGAAGCTTTCTTT
cdr3_aa: CASSLTPGDTEAFF

v_call: TRBV18
clone_size: -
d_call: TRBD1
j_call: TRBJ1-1
cdr3_nt: TGTGCCAGCTCACTGAGGACAGGGATGAACACTGAAGCTTTCTTT
cdr3_aa: CASSLRTGMNTEAFF

v_call: TRBV12-3/TRBV12-4
clone_size: -
d_call: -
j_call: TRBJ2-5
cdr3_nt: TGTGCCAGCAGTTTTAAAGGGGTAGAGACCCAGTACTTC
cdr3_aa: CASSFKGVETQYF

v_call: TRBV3-1/TRBV3-2
clone_size: -
d_call: -
j_call: TRBJ1-4
cdr3_nt: TGTGCCAGCAGCCGATATGAGGCAAATGAAAAACTGTTTTTT
cdr3_aa: CASSRYEANEKLFF

v_call: TRBV7-9
clone_size: few
d_call: TRBD1
j_call: TRBJ1-1
cdr3_nt: TGTGCCAGCAGCGTCAAGGGACAGACTAACACTGAAGCTTTCTTT
cdr3_aa: CASSVKGQTNTEAFF

v_call: TRBV7-9
clone_size: -
d_call: TRBD2
j_call: TRBJ2-1
cdr3_nt: TGTGCCAGCAGCTTATTTTCAGCGGGAATGCATAATGAGCAGTTCTTC
cdr3_aa: CASSLFSAGMHNEQFF

v_call: TRBV5-4
clone_size: -
d_call: TRBD1
j_call: TRBJ2-6
cdr3_nt: TGTGCCAGCAGCTCCCAGGGGGCTGGGGCCAACGTCCTGACTTTC
cdr3_aa: CASSSQGAGANVLTF

v_call: TRBV19
clone_size: -
d_call: -
j_call: TRBJ1-2
cdr3_nt: TGTGCCAGTAGTATAGGGCGGGACGGCTACACCTTC
cdr3_aa: CASSIGRDGYTF

v_call: TRBV10-1
clone_size: -
d_call: TRBD1
j_call: TRBJ2-2
cdr3_nt: TGCGCCAGCAGAGCCGACAGGGAACTCTCTTTATCCGGGGAGCTGTTTTTT
cdr3_aa: CASRADRELSLSGELFF

v_call: TRBV3-1/TRBV3-2
clone_size: -
d_call: -
j_call: TRBJ1-2
cdr3_nt: TGTGCCAGCAGCCCAAACACACATGGACAGTATGGCTACACCTTC
cdr3_aa: CASSPNTHGQYGYTF

v_call: TRBV11-2
clone_size: -
d_call: -
j_call: TRBJ2-1
cdr3_nt: TGTGCCAGCAGCCCAGAGAGCCCCATTTCCTACAATGAGCAGTTCTTC
cdr3_aa: CASSPESPISYNEQFF

v_call: TRBV29-1
clone_size: -
d_call: -
j_call: TRBJ2-1
cdr3_nt: TGCAGCGTTGGGGAGCGAACCTCCTACAATGAGCAGTTCTTC
cdr3_aa: CSVGERTSYNEQFF

v_call: TRBV4-2
clone_size: -
d_call: TRBD2
j_call: TRBJ2-5
cdr3_nt: TGTGCCAGCAGCCAGACTAGCGGGGGTAAAGAGACCCAGTACTTC
cdr3_aa: CASSQTSGGKETQYF